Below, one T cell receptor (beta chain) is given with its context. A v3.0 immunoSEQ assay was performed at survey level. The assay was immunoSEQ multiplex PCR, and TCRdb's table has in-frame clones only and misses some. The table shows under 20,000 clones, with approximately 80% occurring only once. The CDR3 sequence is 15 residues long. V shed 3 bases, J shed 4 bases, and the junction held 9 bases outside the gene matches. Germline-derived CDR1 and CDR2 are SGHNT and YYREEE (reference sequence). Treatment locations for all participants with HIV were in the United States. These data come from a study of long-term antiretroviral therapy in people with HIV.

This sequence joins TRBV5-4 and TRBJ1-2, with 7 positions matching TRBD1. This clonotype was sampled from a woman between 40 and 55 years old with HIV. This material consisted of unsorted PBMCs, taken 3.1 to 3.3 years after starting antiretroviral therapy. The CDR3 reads CASSSPIQGSYGYTF. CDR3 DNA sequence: TGTGCCAGCAGCTCACCAATACAGGGGTCCTATGGCTACACCTTC.